This is a list of T cell receptor beta chains from one sample in a study of beta chain features in type 1 diabetes. Using immunoSEQ multiplex PCR, the repertoire was profiled, and TCRdb retains in-frame clones only, with some absent. In the table there are 250,000 to 350,000 clones, 14% of which are singletons. Input material: central memory CD4+ T cells from blood. Every receptor here comes from a man between 25 and 39 years old in good health. Both conserved end residues are part of each CDR3. Each record gives: J gene, D gene, clone size, V gene, CDR3 length, CDR3 protein, CDR3 DNA. D genes are given only for firm matches. The size entry is marked missing in some rows and otherwise reads once, few, many or a size class.

J gene: TRBJ1-5
D gene: .
clone size: .
V gene: TRBV5-6
CDR3 length: 14
CDR3 protein: CASSLSWRNQPQHF
CDR3 DNA: TGTGCCAGCAGCTTATCCTGGAGAAATCAGCCCCAGCATTTT

J gene: TRBJ2-1
D gene: .
clone size: .
V gene: TRBV7-7
CDR3 length: 14
CDR3 protein: CASSPETLVVVRFF
CDR3 DNA: TGTGCCAGCAGCCCAGAGACTCTCGTGGTTGTGCGGTTCTTC

J gene: TRBJ1-3
D gene: .
clone size: .
V gene: TRBV10-2
CDR3 length: 15
CDR3 protein: CASSPHQFSGNTIYF
CDR3 DNA: TGCGCCAGCAGTCCGCATCAATTCTCTGGAAACACCATATATTTT

J gene: TRBJ2-3
D gene: TRBD2
clone size: many
V gene: TRBV7-2
CDR3 length: 14
CDR3 protein: CASSQAGGRDTQYF
CDR3 DNA: TGTGCCAGCAGCCAAGCGGGGGGGCGAGATACGCAGTATTTT

J gene: TRBJ2-6
D gene: TRBD1
clone size: few
V gene: TRBV7-2
CDR3 length: 15
CDR3 protein: CASSEGQVGANVLTF
CDR3 DNA: TGTGCCAGCAGCGAGGGACAGGTGGGGGCCAACGTCCTGACTTTC

J gene: TRBJ1-4
D gene: .
clone size: .
V gene: TRBV27
CDR3 length: 13
CDR3 protein: CASRGRANEKLFF
CDR3 DNA: TGTGCCAGCAGAGGGAGAGCTAATGAAAAACTGTTTTTT

J gene: TRBJ2-3
D gene: .
clone size: few
V gene: TRBV5-1
CDR3 length: 14
CDR3 protein: CASSLVPGTDTQYF
CDR3 DNA: TGCGCCAGCAGCTTGGTACCAGGCACAGATACGCAGTATTTT

J gene: TRBJ2-2
D gene: TRBD2
clone size: few
V gene: TRBV5-6
CDR3 length: 18
CDR3 protein: CASSRGPLAGVSTGELFF
CDR3 DNA: TGTGCCAGCAGCAGAGGACCACTAGCGGGAGTATCCACCGGGGAGCTGTTTTTT

J gene: TRBJ2-1
D gene: TRBD1
clone size: .
V gene: TRBV10-3
CDR3 length: 17
CDR3 protein: CAISEPSGTGSYNEQFF
CDR3 DNA: TGTGCCATCAGTGAGCCATCAGGGACAGGGTCTTACAATGAGCAGTTCTTC

J gene: TRBJ1-5
D gene: TRBD1
clone size: few
V gene: TRBV7-8
CDR3 length: 19
CDR3 protein: CASSLGTDRGQSGNQPQHF
CDR3 DNA: TGTGCCAGCAGCTTAGGGACGGACAGGGGGCAAAGTGGGAATCAGCCCCAGCATTTT

J gene: TRBJ2-1
D gene: .
clone size: few
V gene: TRBV18
CDR3 length: 14
CDR3 protein: CASFENLHNDEQFF
CDR3 DNA: TGTGCCAGCTTCGAGAACTTACACAACGATGAGCAGTTCTTC

J gene: TRBJ1-1
D gene: .
clone size: .
V gene: TRBV6-5
CDR3 length: 14
CDR3 protein: CASSSSYGSTEAFF
CDR3 DNA: TGTGCCAGCAGCTCCAGCTACGGCAGCACTGAAGCTTTCTTT

J gene: TRBJ1-6
D gene: .
clone size: .
V gene: TRBV11-2
CDR3 length: 14
CDR3 protein: CASSLFPGDSPLHF
CDR3 DNA: TGTGCCAGCAGCTTATTCCCAGGAGATTCACCCCTCCACTTT

J gene: TRBJ2-2
D gene: TRBD1
clone size: few
V gene: TRBV6-5
CDR3 length: 16
CDR3 protein: CASSYGTGRSTGELFF
CDR3 DNA: TGTGCCAGCAGTTACGGGACAGGGAGGAGCACCGGGGAGCTGTTTTTT

J gene: TRBJ2-5
D gene: TRBD2
clone size: .
V gene: TRBV2
CDR3 length: 16
CDR3 protein: CASSLGLAGSQETQYF
CDR3 DNA: TGTGCCAGCAGTTTGGGACTAGCGGGGTCCCAAGAGACCCAGTACTTC

J gene: TRBJ2-4
D gene: .
clone size: .
V gene: TRBV6-5
CDR3 length: 15
CDR3 protein: CASSPTSRAKNIQYF
CDR3 DNA: TGTGCCAGCAGCCCGACAAGTCGGGCCAAAAACATTCAGTACTTC

J gene: TRBJ1-2
D gene: .
clone size: few
V gene: TRBV7-2
CDR3 length: 14
CDR3 protein: CASSLDRINYGYTF
CDR3 DNA: TGTGCCAGCAGCTTGGACAGAATCAACTATGGCTACACCTTC

J gene: TRBJ1-1
D gene: .
clone size: few
V gene: TRBV4-1
CDR3 length: 14
CDR3 protein: CASSRDSRNTEAFF
CDR3 DNA: TGCGCCAGCAGCCGCGACAGTAGGAACACTGAAGCTTTCTTT

J gene: TRBJ1-6
D gene: .
clone size: many
V gene: TRBV27
CDR3 length: 14
CDR3 protein: CASRPHQGPSPLHF
CDR3 DNA: TGTGCCAGCAGACCCCATCAGGGTCCCTCACCCCTCCACTTT

J gene: TRBJ1-4
D gene: .
clone size: .
V gene: TRBV5-4
CDR3 length: 15
CDR3 protein: CASSLDTGIGEKLFF
CDR3 DNA: TGTGCCAGCAGCTTGGATACGGGGATCGGTGAAAAACTGTTTTTT

J gene: TRBJ1-4
D gene: .
clone size: .
V gene: TRBV7-9
CDR3 length: 14
CDR3 protein: CASSFGQSGEKLFF
CDR3 DNA: TGTGCCAGCAGCTTCGGGCAATCCGGGGAAAAACTGTTTTTT

J gene: TRBJ2-1
D gene: TRBD2
clone size: few
V gene: TRBV5-5
CDR3 length: 15
CDR3 protein: CASSLSSGGLNEQFF
CDR3 DNA: TGTGCCAGCAGCTTGTCAAGCGGGGGGCTGAATGAGCAGTTCTTC